What follows describes a single TCR beta chain. CDR1 and CDR2 from the germline V gene are LGHDT and YNNKEL (reference sequence). This CDR3 has 17 amino acids. Trimming removed 1 base from V and 3 bases from J; junction bases left unmatched: 11. Clinical history as reported by participants underpinned cohort assignment. This sample is part of a study of blood T cell repertoires in COVID-19. Study summary: Nucleic acid was either cDNA or gDNA, and it came from T cells, B-cell-depleted T cells, or PBMCs.

Here immunoSEQ multiplex PCR was the method, and the copy in TCRdb shows in-frame clones only, minus some. Found here are about 440,000 clones, 90% of them singletons; the top ten hold 0.6% to 0.7%. This receptor was taken from a man younger than 30 who had recovered from COVID-19. The chain uses TRBV3-1 (or the pseudogene TRBV3-2) and TRBJ2-7; TRBD2 aligns across 8 bases. Sequencing used PBMCs or T cells enriched from blood (not recorded which). In DNA form, the CDR3 reads TGTGCCAGCAGCCAAGGGGTGACTAGCGCGGGAAACTACGAGCAGTACTTC. Amino acids: CASSQGVTSAGNYEQYF.